This T cell receptor beta chain was profiled in a study of shared clonotypes between healthy human individuals. V lost 6 bases to trimming and J lost 7 bases; unmatched junction nucleotides: 14. The V gene's germline CDR1 is SNHLY and CDR2 FYNNEI. The CDR3 has 15 residues. Worth noting for this clone: Its antigen is not identified.

Findings and caveats of the study: Investigators collected only blood, and repertoires in tissues likely differ. Estimated richness values were generally larger in naive subsets than in memory subsets.

Produced via immunoSEQ multiplex PCR; TCRdb's table is partial and in-frame only. This sample yields 550,000 to 700,000 clones, of which more than 70% are seen a single time; around 1.8% belongs to the top ten. None of the donors, who were healthy HIV-negative adults, had recently had acute infections or vaccinations. All the donors were Caucasian adults who lived in Nashville, Tennessee. The sample was memory CD4+ T cells sorted from blood. Subset of the sample: CD45RA-negative fraction. The TCR sequence derives from a woman under 40 in good health. The J gene is TRBJ1-2, the V gene TRBV2; 7 bases fit TRBD1. As DNA, the CDR3 is TGTGCCAGCAGGGCTACACAAGGGACAGCGGGTGGCTACACCTTC. Translated, it gives CASRATQGTAGGYTF.